A selection of T cell receptor beta chains follows, all from one sample in a study of T cell repertoires in cytomegalovirus infection. TCRdb re-analysed the reads in MiXCR, keeping a single row per CDR3 protein. The data contain around 280,000 distinct CDR3 sequences, around 9.6% of them singletons. Sequencing was carried out using PBMCs. Source of these receptors: a human donor in good health (CMV status not recorded). Some clones in this sample may be carry-over from other donors' samples. The CDR3 runs from the conserved cysteine through the conserved F or W. Fields, in order: V gene, CDR3 protein.

>TRBV2
CARVRDSEGYTF
>TRBV20-1
CSAIPGQGITGELFF
>TRBV4-2
CASSQNWVSNQPQHF
>TRBV20-1
CSARDPAGGRRNEQFF
>TRBV20-1
CSAPVQGQETQYF
>TRBV20-1
CSASRALSATEAFF
>TRBV20-1
CSARGGGADTEAFF
>TRBV29-1
CSAYRGLADTQYF
>TRBV6-6
CASSYSGDSSGNTIYF
>TRBV27
CATPSLGTEAFF
>TRBV12-3/TRBV12-4
CASSPASSNQPQHF
>TRBV7-9
CASSTRQGRITEAFF
>TRBV6-1
CASSETGSWPEAFF
>TRBV25-1
CASSVGQTYEQYF
>TRBV20-1
CSVRRKALTEAFF
>TRBV2
CASSDSVLMIF
>TRBV7-2
CASSWTKNTGELFF
>TRBV7-2
CASSPGTGVGEAFF
>TRBV12-3/TRBV12-4
CASSLPGLAGVETQYF
>TRBV20-1
CSASLTSNQPQHF
>TRBV28
CASSSAPSSYNEQFF
>TRBV28
CASSFYSDTQYF
>TRBV12-3/TRBV12-4
CASSSGTGSGYTF
>TRBV2
CASSPRAGIGETQYF
>TRBV20-1
CSARLSDRVYNEQFF
>TRBV19
CASTGGVGKEKLFF
>TRBV20-1
CSAVGGGGIEETQYF
>TRBV28
CASSLDAGGNPQHF
>TRBV20-1
CSAQWSGADWEQYF
>TRBV5-4
CASRQGSSYNEQFF
>TRBV19
CASSFWGSPIEQYF
>TRBV28
CASSLYWDMNTEAFF
>TRBV18
CASSPRGRTSTEAFF
>TRBV29-1
CSARVGLGTEAFF
>TRBV20-1
CSASPEMGLLRNEQFF
>TRBV5-1
CASSRGRDRGTDTQYF
>TRBV12-3/TRBV12-4
CASSLQAPGGKNTGELFF
>TRBV7-2
CASSLARKQGGYGYTF
>TRBV5-1
CASRFGDGGTEAFF
>TRBV12-3/TRBV12-4
CASSLVGDQPQHF
>TRBV5-4
CASSSPVLPTYGYTF
>TRBV20-1
CSARVLGGYTF
>TRBV27
CASSLSSANTEAFF
>TRBV7-2
CASSLSLDRGNEQFF
>TRBV3-1
CASSPYSGPLSGANVLTF
>TRBV29-1
CSVDDIRDRGENEQFF
>TRBV28
CASSLNRGKTSGANVLTF
>TRBV7-8
CASVSGPVANIEQFF
>TRBV7-2
CASSLYREPGTEAFF
>TRBV20-1
CSARPFGGDENGELFF
>TRBV7-7
CASSPGGRNTGELFF
>TRBV7-8
CASSFPGYTQYF
>TRBV7-2
CASSLSGYGYTF
>TRBV6-2/TRBV6-3
CASSYSGTGESTTRVTEAFF
>TRBV19
CASRTTGSFYNSPLHF
>TRBV20-1
CSARGLLFEGKDEQFF
>TRBV6-5
CASSYFGGRGYTF
>TRBV27
CASSLSAGEFSNQPQHF
>TRBV14
CASSQARRGGEAFF
>TRBV29-1
CSVEPGRGEWRGYTF